This entry lists 31 T cell receptor beta chains sequenced from one sample in a study of blood T cell repertoires in COVID-19. Measured with immunoSEQ multiplex PCR; TCRdb has only the in-frame clones, and not every one. Of approximately 170,000 clones in the sample, less than 85% were seen once. Material: peripheral blood. Receptor source: a woman older than 75 with active or convalescent COVID-19.

The gene calls are TRBV18 and TRBJ1-5; D gene unclear. This CDR3 comprises 14 residues. The V end was cut by 2 bases, the J end by 10 bases, with 15 bases between. Germline lookup yields CDR1 KGHSH and CDR2 LQKENI. CDR3 DNA: TGTGCCAGCTCACCAGGACTAGAAGTCCCCCCCCAGCATTTT. Encoded protein: CASSPGLEVPPQHF.

The chain is built from TRBV4-1 and TRBJ2-1, with 8 bases that match TRBD2. Looked up from germline, CDR1 is MGHRA and CDR2 is YSYEKL. The CDR3 is made up of 16 amino acids. V was clipped by 4 bases and J by 6 bases; unmatched bases: 11. CDR3 DNA sequence: TGCGCCAGCAGCCGATTACTAGCGGCCCTCCCCAATGAGCAGTTCTTC. Translated, it gives CASSRLLAALPNEQFF.

This chain uses TRBV7-9 with TRBJ2-5, with a tentative D call TRBD2 (5 bases). The germline V gene has CDR1 SEHNR and CDR2 FQNEAQ (reference sequence). The CDR3 contains 14 residues. V gave up 2 bases and J gave up 5 bases, with 12 bases separating them. The chain's CDR3 is CASSLLLSDETQYF. Here the CDR3 DNA reads TGTGCCAGCAGCTTATTGCTTAGCGATGAGACCCAGTACTTC.

CDR3 nucleotide sequence: TGTGCCAGCAGACTAGCGGGAAGAACCTCCCGGGCCACCGGGGAGCTGTTTTTT. As protein: CASRLAGRTSRATGELFF. The rearrangement joins TRBV11-2 to TRBJ2-2, with 10 positions matching TRBD2. With V trimmed by 6 bases and J by 4 bases, 14 bases remained unmatched. This CDR3 has 18 amino acids. Germline assignment: CDR1 SGHAT and CDR2 FQNNGV.

V gene TRBV14 combines with J gene TRBJ2-5, with TRBD2 matching over 14 bases. This CDR3 is 18 amino acids long. V gave up 4 bases and J gave up 5 bases; unmatched junction bases: 12. Germline V CDR1 and CDR2: SGHDN, FVKESK. CDR3 bases: TGTGCCAGCAGCCCGTTCGTGGGGACTAGCGGGAGTCGGGAGACCCAGTACTTC. Protein sequence: CASSPFVGTSGSRETQYF.

This clone was counted between two and nine times. The rearrangement uses TRBV19 and TRBJ1-2; D not certain. V lost 9 bases and J lost 3, with 17 bases in between. CDR1 is LNHDA and CDR2 is SQIVND in the germline V gene (reference sequence). The CDR3 consists of 14 residues. The CDR3 DNA sequence: TGTGCCAGCCAACCCAGCCGGGGAGACTATGGCTACACCTTC. Translation: CASQPSRGDYGYTF. The variable domain in full, completed from reference TRBV19 and TRBJ1-2, reads DGGITQSPKYLFRKEGQNVTLSCEQNLNHDAMYWYRQDPGQGLRLIYYSQIVNDFQKGDIAEGYSVSREKKESFPLTVTSAQKNPTAFYLCASQPSRGDYGYTFGSGTRLTVV.

This clone was detected once. V gene TRBV19 combines with J gene TRBJ1-3; 7 nucleotides agree with TRBD1. Germline V gene lookup returns CDR1 LNHDA and CDR2 SQIVND (reference sequence). The length of the CDR3 is 13 residues. Trimming took 8 bases from V and 4 from J; bases not matched to a gene: 5. CDR3 sequence (DNA): TGTGCCAGTGGGACAGAACAAGGAAACACCATATATTTT. Residues: CASGTEQGNTIYF.

The CDR3, as DNA: TGTGCTAGTGGTTTGACCGCCGGGACAGCAATCTACGAGCAGTACTTC. This translates into CASGLTAGTAIYEQYF. V is TRBV12-5 and J is TRBJ2-7, with 7 positions matching TRBD1. Trimming at V came to 2 bases and at J to 3 bases, leaving 10 bases not matched to a gene. The V gene's germline CDR1 is LGHNT and CDR2 FRNRAP. The CDR3 contains 16 residues.

This clone was observed once. This chain uses TRBV5-1 with TRBJ1-4; D not certain. The CDR3 runs 13 residues. Per germline, CDR1 SGHRS and CDR2 YFSETQ. V was trimmed by 1 base and J by 7 bases, leaving 8 bases between them. The CDR3 spells CASSLIPSEKLFF. DNA for the CDR3: TGCGCCAGCAGCTTGATACCCAGTGAAAAACTGTTTTTT.

The chain links TRBV19 to TRBJ2-1; 13 positions match TRBD2. Germline assignment: CDR1 LNHDA and CDR2 SQIVND (reference sequence). The junction had 11 bases not matched to a gene; V was cut back by 9 bases and J by 3 bases. The CDR3 contains 17 residues. The CDR3 bases are TGTGCCAGCCATACTAGCGGGAGGGCTCATGACTACAATGAGCAGTTCTTC. Translation gives CASHTSGRAHDYNEQFF.

The chain uses TRBV5-4 and TRBJ1-1; 7 positions agree with TRBD1. V lost 4 bases, J lost 7 bases, and 10 bases stayed unmatched. Germline loops: CDR1 SGHNT, CDR2 YYREEE (reference sequence). This CDR3 contains 14 residues. CDR3 sequence (DNA): TGTGCCAGCAGCGTATCGACAGGGTGGGATGAAGCTTTCTTT. Protein product: CASSVSTGWDEAFF.

The chain uses TRBV28 and TRBJ1-1, with a weak D call TRBD1 (6 bases). The CDR3 has 13 amino acids. Germline CDR1 MDHEN, CDR2 SYDVKM. Trimming cost V 4 bases and J 9 bases, with 15 bases left between them. CDR3: CASSSGQRGQAFF. The CDR3 bases are TGTGCCAGCAGTTCCGGACAGCGTGGGCAAGCTTTCTTT. The entire variable domain, with the rest obtained from reference TRBV28 and TRBJ1-1, is as follows: DVKVTQSSRYLVKRTGEKVFLECVQDMDHENMFWYRQDPGLGLRLIYFSYDVKMKEKGDIPEGYSVSREKKERFSLILESASTNQTSMYLCASSSGQRGQAFFGQGTRLTVV.

The J gene is TRBJ1-5, the V gene TRBV2; TRBD1 might be the D (5 bases). There are 14 residues in the CDR3. Germline V lookup: CDR1 SNHLY, CDR2 FYNNEI. Trimming removed 7 bases from V and 2 bases from J, with 12 bases in between. The CDR3 loop is CASTRETGNQPQHF. The CDR3 region has the DNA TGTGCCAGCACCAGGGAAACTGGCAATCAGCCCCAGCATTTT.

This clone was seen a handful of times. One end of the junction varies from germline; a read error may be responsible. CDR3 loop: CASSDSGRGEAFF. For the CDR3, the DNA is TGTGCCAGCAGTGACTCAGGGAGGGGTGAAGCTTTCTTT. The V and J genes are TRBV6-5 and TRBJ1-1; D may be TRBD1 (5 bases). Germline V gene sequence: CDR1 MNHEY, CDR2 SVGAGI. There are 13 residues in the CDR3.

The chain employs TRBV25-1 and TRBJ1-1; D uncertain. Germline-derived CDR1 and CDR2 are MGHDK and SYGVNS. Trimming stripped 2 bases from V and 0 bases from J, with 13 bases between. This CDR3 has 16 amino acids. Here the CDR3 DNA reads TGTGCCAGCAGTGAAGACACCCTAGCGGTGAACACTGAAGCTTTCTTT. Translated, it gives CASSEDTLAVNTEAFF.

With respect to this clone: Other nucleotide sequences in the sample specify the same CDR3. The CDR3: CASSFRDSSYEQYF. CDR3 DNA sequence: TGTGCCAGCAGTTTTAGGGACAGCTCCTACGAGCAGTACTTC. This chain uses TRBV27 with TRBJ2-7, with 7 positions matching TRBD1. The CDR3 spans 14 residues. V lost 3 bases to trimming and J lost 0 bases; unmatched junction nucleotides: 2. Germline loops: CDR1 MNHEY, CDR2 SMNVEV (reference sequence).

V usage is TRBV29-1 and J usage is TRBJ1-1, with D perhaps matching TRBD1 (6 bases). V shed 6 bases and J shed 5 bases, with 16 bases lying between them. The CDR3 length is 13 residues. CDR1 and CDR2 from the germline V gene are SQVTM and ANQGSEA. The CDR3 DNA reads as TGCAGCGTGACTACAGGGAGGGAGACTGAAGCTTTCTTT. This gives the protein CSVTTGRETEAFF.

The rearrangement links TRBV7-9 to TRBJ2-1; tentatively, D is TRBD2 (5 bases). The CDR3 is 15 amino acids. V was clipped by 5 bases and J by 5 bases, with 16 bases between them. Germline loops: CDR1 SEHNR, CDR2 FQNEAQ (reference sequence). The DNA for the CDR3 is TGTGCCAGCAGCCCCCCCAGCGGATACAACAATGAGCAGTTCTTC. It yields the protein CASSPPSGYNNEQFF.

V is TRBV6-1 and J is TRBJ1-6; 9 bases are a match to TRBD1. The CDR3 covers 16 residues. Germline CDR1 MNHNS, CDR2 SASEGT. V lost 1 base to trimming and J lost 9 bases; unmatched junction nucleotides: 7. The CDR3 reads CASSEDNRGRGSPLHF. DNA of the CDR3: TGTGCCAGCAGTGAAGATAACAGGGGGCGCGGTTCACCCCTCCACTTT.

The CDR3 region has the DNA TGTGCCAGCAGTTGGGACTACCGCACAGATACGCAGTATTTT. Residues: CASSWDYRTDTQYF. J is TRBJ2-3 and V is TRBV6-6, with 7 positions matching TRBD2. This CDR3 region has 14 residues. Germline assignment: CDR1 MNHNY and CDR2 SVGAGI (reference sequence). J was trimmed by 1 base and V by 4 bases; bases with no gene match: 2.

The chain combines TRBV6-2 or TRBV6-3 with TRBJ1-5; no definite D call. This CDR3 spans 18 amino acids. CDR1 is MNHEY and CDR2 is SVGEGT in the germline V gene. Trimming removed 2 bases at V and 0 bases at J, with 17 bases between. The CDR3 loop is CASSYLAIYRASNQPQHF. CDR3 DNA: TGTGCCAGCAGTTACCTAGCCATTTACAGAGCTAGCAATCAGCCCCAGCATTTT.

This chain connects TRBV20-1 to TRBJ1-6; D not certain. V gave up 3 bases and J gave up 5 bases, with 11 bases separating them. Germline V gives CDR1 DFQATT, CDR2 SNEGSKA (reference sequence). The CDR3 sequence is 14 residues long. The DNA for the CDR3 is TGCAGTGCTAGTGCCAGGATCCATAATTCACCCCTCCACTTT. It codes for CSASARIHNSPLHF.

The V call is TRBV4-1, the J call TRBJ2-1, with TRBD2 matching 9 bases. This CDR3 is 15 amino acids long. The germline CDR1 and CDR2 sequences are MGHRA and YSYEKL. The ends lost 1 base at V and 7 bases at J; junction bases unmatched: 5. CDR3 sequence (DNA): TGCGCCAGCAGCCAAGCCGGGACTAGCATAAATGAGCAGTTCTTC. Its translation: CASSQAGTSINEQFF.

This clone occurred a few times. Other DNA sequences in this sample translate to the same CDR3. V gene TRBV28 combines with J gene TRBJ1-2; D may be TRBD1 (6 bases). The CDR3 is made up of 12 amino acids. Germline V CDR1 and CDR2: MDHEN, SYDVKM. Trimming stripped 5 bases from V and 4 bases from J, with 8 bases between. CDR3: CASSTQGYGYTF. CDR3 sequence (DNA): TGTGCCAGCAGTACACAGGGCTATGGCTACACCTTC.

The rearrangement links TRBV2 to TRBJ2-2, with D maybe TRBD2 (5 bases). Germline values: CDR1 SNHLY, CDR2 FYNNEI. The CDR3 has 12 amino acids. V lost 3 bases and J 9 bases, leaving 8 bases between the germline ends. The CDR3: CASSEAGRELFF. CDR3 nucleotide sequence: TGTGCCAGCAGTGAGGCGGGCAGGGAGCTGTTTTTT. The entire variable domain, with the rest obtained from reference TRBV2 and TRBJ2-2, is as follows: EPEVTQTPSHQVTQMGQEVILRCVPISNHLYFYWYRQILGQKVEFLVSFYNNEISEKSEIFDDQFSVERPDGSNFTLKIRSTKLEDSAMYFCASSEAGRELFFGEGSRLTVL.

Here the CDR3 reads CASSVAGGEGQETQYF. CDR3 DNA sequence: TGTGCCAGCAGCGTAGCGGGGGGAGAGGGGCAAGAGACCCAGTACTTC. The chain combines TRBV9 with TRBJ2-5; 7 nucleotides match TRBD2. This CDR3 region has 16 residues. The germline CDR1 and CDR2 sequences are SGDLS and YYNGEE. Germline trimming cut 0 bases from V and 2 bases from J; bases unmatched to any gene: 7.

The CDR3 is CASTLAGQAYGYTF. In nucleotides, the CDR3 is TGTGCCAGCACCCTAGCTGGGCAGGCCTATGGCTACACCTTC. The rearrangement joins TRBV5-4 to TRBJ1-2; D not certain. Trimming left V 6 bases short and J 4 bases short, with 16 bases between. The germline V gene encodes CDR1 SGHNT and CDR2 YYREEE (reference sequence). This CDR3 has 14 residues.

The chain joins TRBV5-1 to TRBJ2-5; 7 nucleotides match TRBD1. CDR1 is SGHRS, CDR2 YFSETQ, per germline. V lost 4 bases and J lost 5; bases outside the gene matches: 14. This CDR3 region has 16 residues. The CDR3 nucleotides are TGCGCCAGCAGCGTAACACCGGGACAGACACGGGAGACCCAGTACTTC. Its protein is CASSVTPGQTRETQYF.

The chain recombines TRBV5-1 with TRBJ1-4; possibly TRBD1 for D (5 bases). Germline V gives CDR1 SGHRS, CDR2 YFSETQ. The V end was cut by 4 bases, the J end by 4 bases, with 8 bases between. The CDR3 sequence is 13 residues long. This CDR3 reads CASSAGDNEKLFF. The DNA for the CDR3 is TGCGCCAGCAGCGCGGGGGATAATGAAAAACTGTTTTTT.

The chain combines TRBV5-4 with TRBJ1-4; TRBD1 matches at 9 bases. CDR3 size: 16 residues. J lost 10 bases, V lost 0 bases, and 10 bases had no gene match. Germline CDR1 reads SGHNT; CDR2 reads YYREEE (reference sequence). The CDR3 DNA is TGTGCCAGCAGCTTGGCACAGGGGGCGCGCAGCGGAAAACTGTTTTTT. It codes for CASSLAQGARSGKLFF.

This chain uses TRBV28 with TRBJ2-2; 8 positions agree with TRBD1. V lost 6 bases to trimming and J lost 7 bases; unmatched junction nucleotides: 10. The germline V gene has CDR1 MDHEN and CDR2 SYDVKM. The CDR3 totals 15 residues. CDR3 in DNA: TGTGCCAGCAGCCGACGGACAGGGAGTGGCGGGGAGCTGTTTTTT. The encoded protein is CASSRRTGSGGELFF.